The 10 T cell receptor beta chains presented below share a single source sample, sequenced in a study of blood T cell repertoires in COVID-19. TCRdb's copy holds only in-frame clones and misses some; the assay was immunoSEQ multiplex PCR. The sample lists a few hundred thousand clones; roughly 85% were seen once. Specimen: peripheral blood. All receptors derive from a young woman who had recovered from COVID-19.

The count of this clone is one. In DNA form, the CDR3 reads TGTGCCAGTAGTAACACAGGGATGGGTCGCATGAACACTGAAGCTTTCTTT. Its translation: CASSNTGMGRMNTEAFF. The chain combines TRBV19 with TRBJ1-1, with D possibly TRBD1 on 6 matching bases. V shed 4 bases and J shed 0 bases, with 18 bases lying between them. Germline V gene data show CDR1 as LNHDA and CDR2 as SQIVND (reference sequence). CDR3 length equals 17 residues.

The V gene is TRBV28, the J gene TRBJ1-2; unclear D gene. V was pared by 3 bases and J by 0 bases, with 8 bases between. This CDR3 comprises 14 residues. CDR1 and CDR2 from the germline V gene are MDHEN and SYDVKM. CDR3 protein: CASSFLLANYGYTF. The CDR3 bases are TGTGCCAGCAGTTTTCTTTTAGCTAACTATGGCTACACCTTC.

This clone was observed a single time. The chain recombines TRBV25-1 with TRBJ2-1; TRBD2 is a possible D gene (5 bases). With 3 bases removed from V and 13 bases from J, the gap between germline ends came to 25 bases. CDR3 length: 16 amino acids. Per germline, CDR1 MGHDK and CDR2 SYGVNS. CDR3 in DNA: TGTGCCAGCAGTGAGGGGATAGACTACCCTATAATGTCCCAGTTCTTC. Its translation is CASSEGIDYPIMSQFF. The full variable domain, with the rest looked up from reference TRBV25-1 and TRBJ2-1, is EADIYQTPRYLVIGTGKKITLECSQTMGHDKMYWYQQDPGMELHLIHYSYGVNSTEKGDLSSESTVSRIRTEHFPLTLESARPSHTSQYLCASSEGIDYPIMSQFFGPGTRLTVL.

V usage is TRBV11-3 and J usage is TRBJ2-2; a weak D match, TRBD1 (5 bases). V gave up 2 bases and J gave up 1 base, with 5 bases separating them. Germline V gene sequence: CDR1 SGHNT, CDR2 YENEEA. CDR3 length: 14 residues. Here the CDR3 reads CASSLRGNTGELFF. CDR3 sequence (DNA): TGTGCCAGCAGCTTAAGGGGGAACACCGGGGAGCTGTTTTTT.

The chain carries TRBV12-3 or TRBV12-4 and TRBJ2-2; D unresolved. The CDR3 contains 12 residues. The V and J ends lost 1 base and 6 bases respectively, with 3 bases between them. In DNA, the CDR3 is TGTGCCAGCAGTTTAGGAGCCGGGGAGCTGTTTTTT. Translation gives CASSLGAGELFF.

The chain couples TRBV27 to TRBJ1-2, with 10 nucleotides matching TRBD1. The CDR3 spans 16 residues. Germline lookup yields CDR1 MNHEY and CDR2 SMNVEV (reference sequence). The ends lost 8 bases at V and 0 bases at J; junction bases unmatched: 9. The CDR3 nucleotides read TGTGCCAGCGGATCTTACGGACAGGGGGCTAACTATGGCTACACCTTC. Translated: CASGSYGQGANYGYTF.

This clone was seen a single time. The chain couples TRBV7-6 to TRBJ1-1, with TRBD1 matching over 8 bases. Germline lookup yields CDR1 SGHVS and CDR2 FNYEAQ. V shed 2 bases and J 5 bases; nucleotides not matched to a gene: 7. The CDR3 contains 15 residues. The CDR3 bases are TGTGCCAGCAGCTTATCCACAGGGGGAAGTACTGAAGCTTTCTTT. The encoded protein is CASSLSTGGSTEAFF.

A single count supports this clone. The V gene is TRBV3-1 (or the pseudogene TRBV3-2), the J gene TRBJ2-2; tentative D call: TRBD1 (5 bases). The CDR3 sequence is 20 residues long. Trimming removed 0 bases at V and 4 bases at J, with 24 bases between. The germline CDR1 and CDR2 sequences are LGHDT and YNNKEL (reference sequence). The CDR3 spells CASSQEDVRATRSFTGELFF. In DNA, the CDR3 is TGTGCCAGCAGCCAAGAAGACGTCAGGGCCACCCGATCCTTCACCGGGGAGCTGTTTTTT.

The gene calls are TRBV6-5 and TRBJ2-3; D remains unclear. Germline CDR1 is MNHEY and CDR2 is SVGAGI. Trimming shortened V by 6 bases and J by 0 bases, and 13 bases separated the two germline ends. This CDR3 spans 15 amino acids. The CDR3 DNA reads TGTGCCAGCAGCCGTCAAGCGAGAAGCACAGATACGCAGTATTTT. This gives the protein CASSRQARSTDTQYF.

V and J are TRBV2 and TRBJ1-1, with 7 nucleotides matching TRBD1. Trimming removed 11 bases from V and 7 bases from J; junction bases left unmatched: 10. Per germline, CDR1 SNHLY and CDR2 FYNNEI. This CDR3 is 12 amino acids long. This chain's CDR3 is CASAEGQVEAFF. The DNA of the CDR3 is TGTGCCTCCGCGGAAGGACAGGTTGAAGCTTTCTTT.